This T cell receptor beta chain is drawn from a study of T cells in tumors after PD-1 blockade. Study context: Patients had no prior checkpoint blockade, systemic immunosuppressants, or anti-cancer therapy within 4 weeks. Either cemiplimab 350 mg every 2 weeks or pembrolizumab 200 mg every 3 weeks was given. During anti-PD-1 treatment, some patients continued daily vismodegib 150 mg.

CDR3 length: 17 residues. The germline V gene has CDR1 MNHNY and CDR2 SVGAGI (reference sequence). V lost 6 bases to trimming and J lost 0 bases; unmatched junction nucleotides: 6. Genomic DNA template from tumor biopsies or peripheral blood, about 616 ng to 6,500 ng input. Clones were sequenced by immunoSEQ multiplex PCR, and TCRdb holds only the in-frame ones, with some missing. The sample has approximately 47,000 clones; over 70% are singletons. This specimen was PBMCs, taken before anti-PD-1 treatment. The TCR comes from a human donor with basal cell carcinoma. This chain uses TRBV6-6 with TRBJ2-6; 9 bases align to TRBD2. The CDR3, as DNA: TGTGCCAGCAGCCGACTAGCGGACTTCTCTGGGGCCAACGTCCTGACTTTC. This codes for CASSRLADFSGANVLTF.